This T cell receptor beta chain comes out of a study of blood T cell repertoires in COVID-19. The wider study: The United States, Italy and Spain supplied acute and convalescent COVID-19 samples. T cells, B-cell-depleted T cells, or PBMCs provided the cDNA or gDNA that served as material.

Germline V gene lookup returns CDR1 GTSNPN and CDR2 SVGIG (reference sequence). V lost 0 bases to trimming and J lost 6 bases, with 11 bases between them. This CDR3 is built from 14 residues. Clones were sequenced by immunoSEQ multiplex PCR, and TCRdb holds only the in-frame ones, with some missing. The sample includes 95,000 to 110,000 clones, roughly nine tenths of them seen just once. The genes are TRBV30 and TRBJ2-2; D is perhaps TRBD1 (6 bases). The specimen was peripheral blood. The source is a human donor in a cohort sampled during active COVID-19. DNA for the CDR3: TGTGCCTGGAGTGTACAGGGTTGGGCCGGGGAGCTGTTTTTT. The encoded protein is CAWSVQGWAGELFF. Looking up the rest from reference TRBV30 and TRBJ2-2 gives the full variable domain: SQTIHQWPATLVQPVGSPLSLECTVEGTSNPNLYWYRQAAGRGLQLLFYSVGIGQISSEVPQNLSASRPQDRQFILSSKKLLLSDSGFYLCAWSVQGWAGELFFGEGSRLTVL.